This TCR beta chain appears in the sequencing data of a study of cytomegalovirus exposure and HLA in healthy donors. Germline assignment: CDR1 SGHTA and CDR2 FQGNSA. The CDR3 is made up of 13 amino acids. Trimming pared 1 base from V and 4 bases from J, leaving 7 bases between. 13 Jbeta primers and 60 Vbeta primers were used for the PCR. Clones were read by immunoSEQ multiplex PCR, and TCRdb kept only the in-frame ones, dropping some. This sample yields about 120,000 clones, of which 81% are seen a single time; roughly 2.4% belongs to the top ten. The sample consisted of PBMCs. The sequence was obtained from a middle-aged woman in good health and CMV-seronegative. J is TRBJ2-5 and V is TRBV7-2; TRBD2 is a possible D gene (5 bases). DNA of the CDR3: TGTGCCAGCAGCTTAGGTCGGGGAGAGACCCAGTACTTC. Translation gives CASSLGRGETQYF.